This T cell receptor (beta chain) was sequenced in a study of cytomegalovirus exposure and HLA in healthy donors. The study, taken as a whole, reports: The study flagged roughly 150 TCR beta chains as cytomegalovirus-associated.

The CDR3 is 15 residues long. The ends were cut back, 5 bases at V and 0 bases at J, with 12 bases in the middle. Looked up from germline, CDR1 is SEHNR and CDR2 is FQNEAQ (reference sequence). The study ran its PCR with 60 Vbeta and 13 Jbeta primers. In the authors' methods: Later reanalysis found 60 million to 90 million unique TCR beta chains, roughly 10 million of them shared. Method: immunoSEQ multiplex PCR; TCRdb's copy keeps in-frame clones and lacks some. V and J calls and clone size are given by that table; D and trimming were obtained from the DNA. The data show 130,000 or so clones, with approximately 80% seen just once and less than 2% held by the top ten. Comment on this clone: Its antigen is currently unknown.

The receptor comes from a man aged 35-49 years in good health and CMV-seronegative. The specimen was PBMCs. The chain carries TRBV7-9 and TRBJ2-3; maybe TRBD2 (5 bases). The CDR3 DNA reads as TGTGCCAGCAGCAACTTAGCGACTAGCACAGATACGCAGTATTTT. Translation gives CASSNLATSTDTQYF.